The 32 T cell receptor beta chains below were found in one sample sequenced in a study of beta chain features in type 1 diabetes. Every bit of the isolated RNA underwent reverse transcription, so sequencing read expressed TCRB transcripts. Data came from immunoSEQ multiplex PCR; TCRdb stores just in-frame clones and leaves some out. The profile shows more than 60,000 clones, about 61% of them singletons. The specimen sequenced was Tregs from blood. These receptors all come from a young woman in good health.

This clone was observed once. The rearrangement uses TRBV6-6 and TRBJ2-2; 8 nucleotides align to TRBD2. The CDR3 is 16 residues long. Germline loops: CDR1 MNHNY, CDR2 SVGAGI (reference sequence). Unmatched junction bases numbered 11, after V lost 6 bases and J lost 5 bases. The CDR3 DNA sequence: TGTGCCAGCAGGGGGGCCAGCGGGAGTGGGACCGGGGAGCTGTTTTTT. Translation: CASRGASGSGTGELFF.

The chain links TRBV28 to TRBJ2-5, with 11 bases fitting TRBD2. The V segment lost 4 bases and the J segment 8 bases; nucleotides outside the gene matches: 6. Germline V gene sequence: CDR1 MDHEN, CDR2 SYDVKM. This CDR3 is built from 14 residues. CDR3 nucleotide sequence: TGTGCCAGCAGTTCGACTAGCGGGGAACGAACCCAGTACTTC. Translated: CASSSTSGERTQYF.

The chain has TRBV7-9 and TRBJ2-7, with D possibly TRBD2 on 6 matching bases. The CDR3 is made up of 16 amino acids. The germline CDR1 and CDR2 sequences are SEHNR and FQNEAQ (reference sequence). The V and J ends lost 4 bases and 2 bases respectively, with 18 bases between them. The CDR3 is CASSSPGVAEPYEQYF. CDR3 in DNA: TGTGCCAGCAGCTCCCCCGGAGTAGCGGAACCCTACGAGCAGTACTTC.

This clone showed up just a few times. CDR3 loop: CASSLGLRYNEQFF. CDR3 DNA: TGTGCCAGCAGCTTAGGGCTCCGATACAATGAGCAGTTCTTC. This chain uses TRBV7-9 with TRBJ2-1; D uncertain. Trimming removed 1 base at V and 4 bases at J, with 8 bases between. Germline CDR1 and CDR2: SEHNR and FQNEAQ (reference sequence). The CDR3 runs to 14 residues.

The rearrangement links TRBV7-6 to TRBJ2-7; possibly TRBD2 for D (6 bases). This CDR3 has 13 residues. Germline V gene lookup returns CDR1 SGHVS and CDR2 FNYEAQ. V was trimmed by 3 bases and J by 0 bases, leaving 6 bases between them. This CDR3 reads CASSFGGSYEQYF. As DNA, the CDR3 is TGTGCCAGCAGCTTCGGGGGCTCCTACGAGCAGTACTTC.

The gene calls are TRBV27 and TRBJ1-1; D not resolved. This CDR3 is 12 amino acids long. Between the trimmed V and J ends, which lost 4 bases and 4 bases, there was a span of 7 bases. The germline gives CDR1 MNHEY, CDR2 SMNVEV (reference sequence). This CDR3 is CASSSRGTEAFF. The CDR3 DNA reads TGTGCCAGCAGTTCAAGAGGCACTGAAGCTTTCTTT.

The rearrangement uses TRBV7-9 and TRBJ1-1; the D is unclear. The V and J ends lost 1 base and 1 base respectively, with 10 bases between them. Germline V CDR1 and CDR2: SEHNR, FQNEAQ (reference sequence). CDR3 length: 15 amino acids. The CDR3 reads CASSLDTGRNTEAFF. The CDR3 DNA reads TGTGCCAGCAGCTTAGATACGGGGAGGAACACTGAAGCTTTCTTT.

V gene TRBV6-1 combines with J gene TRBJ1-2; perhaps TRBD1 as D (6 bases). This CDR3 is 13 amino acids long. Looked up from germline, CDR1 is MNHNS and CDR2 is SASEGT. Trimming stripped 8 bases from V and 6 bases from J, with 16 bases between. The CDR3 is CASVRGGGDGYTF. The CDR3 DNA is TGTGCCAGCGTCCGGGGAGGGGGTGATGGCTACACCTTC.

This clone was detected only a few times. This chain connects TRBV18 to TRBJ2-1; perhaps TRBD2 as D (6 bases). In germline, CDR1 is KGHSH, CDR2 LQKENI. Deletions cut 1 base from V and 1 base from J, with 20 bases between. The CDR3 extends over 19 amino acids. CDR3 protein: CASSPRRTSLLQSYNEQFF. In DNA, the CDR3 is TGTGCCAGCTCACCACGCAGAACTAGCCTACTACAATCCTACAATGAGCAGTTCTTC. The full variable domain, completed using reference TRBV18 and TRBJ2-1, is NAGVMQNPRHLVRRRGQEARLRCSPMKGHSHVYWYRQLPEEGLKFMVYLQKENIIDESGMPKERFSAEFPKEGPSILRIQQVVRGDSAAYFCASSPRRTSLLQSYNEQFFGPGTRLTVL.

This clone was found once. The chain has TRBV11-1 and TRBJ1-1, with D possibly TRBD1 on 6 matching bases. The CDR3 consists of 15 residues. Germline values: CDR1 SGHAT, CDR2 FQDESV (reference sequence). V was clipped by 5 bases and J by 0 bases, with 13 bases between them. CDR3 sequence reads: CASSGRQALNTEAFF. In DNA, the CDR3 is TGTGCCAGCAGCGGCCGACAGGCGTTGAACACTGAAGCTTTCTTT. Full variable domain (rest looked up from reference TRBV11-1 and TRBJ1-1): EAEVAQSPRYKITEKSQAVAFWCDPISGHATLYWYRQILGQGPELLVQFQDESVVDDSQLPKDRFSAERLKGVDSTLKIQPAELGDSAMYLCASSGRQALNTEAFFGQGTRLTVV.

V gene TRBV9 combines with J gene TRBJ1-5; D gene ambiguous. The CDR3 covers 13 residues. Germline assignment: CDR1 SGDLS and CDR2 YYNGEE. V lost 3 bases, J lost 4 bases, and 8 bases lay in between. The CDR3 is CASSARENQPQHF. CDR3 nucleotides: TGTGCCAGCAGCGCCCGGGAAAATCAGCCCCAGCATTTT.

The chain couples TRBV15 to TRBJ2-7; 9 bases line up with TRBD1. Germline V gives CDR1 LNHNV, CDR2 YYDKDF (reference sequence). The CDR3 has 15 amino acids. J lost 5 bases, V lost 3 bases, and 8 bases had no gene match. This CDR3 reads CATSRGGTGRDEQYF. The CDR3 region has the DNA TGTGCCACCAGCAGGGGCGGGACAGGGCGGGACGAGCAGTACTTC.

This chain links TRBV7-8 with TRBJ2-1; 9 nucleotides line up with TRBD2. CDR1 SGHVS and CDR2 FQNEAQ come from the germline V gene. After removal of 2 bases from V and 8 bases from J, the junction contained 16 bases not matched to a gene. CDR3 length: 18 amino acids. The DNA of the CDR3 is TGTGCCAGCAGCTTACTCCTACCGGGACTAGCAGGTCACGATGAGCAGTTCTTC. This codes for CASSLLLPGLAGHDEQFF. The entire variable domain, with the rest obtained from reference TRBV7-8 and TRBJ2-1, is as follows: GAGVSQSPRYKVAKRGQDVALRCDPISGHVSLFWYQQALGQGPEFLTYFQNEAQLDKSGLPSDRFFAERPEGSVSTLKIQRTQQEDSAVYLCASSLLLPGLAGHDEQFFGPGTRLTVL.

The genes are TRBV21-1 and TRBJ2-7; the table's TRBD2 call for D was not verified on the DNA. TRBV21-1 is labeled a pseudogene. CDR3 size: 19 residues. The CDR3 loop is CASSKAPTDRIAGSNEQYF. CDR3 DNA: TGTGCCAGCAGCAAGGCCCCGACCGACCGGATAGCGGGATCCAACGAGCAGTACTTC.

The chain couples TRBV7-9 to TRBJ1-2; 12 bases agree with TRBD1. The CDR3 is 15 amino acids. Trimming took 5 bases from V and 8 from J; bases not matched to a gene: 9. Germline CDR1 SEHNR, CDR2 FQNEAQ (reference sequence). In DNA, the CDR3 is TGTGCCAGCAGCGAATCGGGACAGGGGGCTGGGGGCTACACCTTC. Residues: CASSESGQGAGGYTF.

The J gene is TRBJ2-5, the V gene TRBV19; 10 bases align to TRBD1. Trimming took 4 bases from V and 3 from J; bases not matched to a gene: 8. The CDR3 has 16 amino acids. Germline V gene data show CDR1 as LNHDA and CDR2 as SQIVND (reference sequence). The CDR3 protein is CASSTPGQGREETQYF. The CDR3 DNA reads TGTGCCAGTAGTACGCCGGGACAGGGGCGAGAAGAGACCCAGTACTTC.

The rearrangement links TRBV30 to TRBJ1-5, with D possibly being TRBD1 (6 bases). V lost 2 bases and J 7 bases, leaving 15 bases between the germline ends. The CDR3 length is 14 residues. Germline CDR1 reads GTSNPN; CDR2 reads SVGIG (reference sequence). The CDR3 DNA is TGTGCCTGGAGTTCGGTAGGGGGAGGGCAGCCCCAGCATTTT. Amino acid sequence: CAWSSVGGGQPQHF.

The chain combines TRBV5-1 with TRBJ2-5; TRBD1 aligns across 8 bases. The CDR3 totals 14 residues. V lost 4 bases to trimming and J lost 4 bases; unmatched junction nucleotides: 6. Germline V gives CDR1 SGHRS, CDR2 YFSETQ. The CDR3 nucleotides read TGCGCCAGCAGCCCGGGACAGGCAGGAGAGACCCAGTACTTC. Translation gives CASSPGQAGETQYF. The full variable domain, rest sourced from reference TRBV5-1 and TRBJ2-5, is KAGVTQTPRYLIKTRGQQVTLSCSPISGHRSVSWYQQTPGQGLQFLFEYFSETQRNKGNFPGRFSGRQFSNSRSEMNVSTLELGDSALYLCASSPGQAGETQYFGPGTRLLVL.

This clone was observed a handful of times. The chain carries TRBV18 and TRBJ1-1; D not certain. The CDR3 length is 15 residues. Germline loops: CDR1 KGHSH, CDR2 LQKENI. V lost 2 bases and J 6 bases, leaving 16 bases between the germline ends. The CDR3 sequence is CASSPSPAGKAEAFF. The DNA of the CDR3 is TGTGCCAGCTCACCAAGCCCAGCGGGGAAGGCTGAAGCTTTCTTT.

J is TRBJ2-3 and V is TRBV5-6, with D possibly being TRBD1 (6 bases). The CDR3 is made up of 14 amino acids. V lost 3 bases, J lost 6 bases, and 14 bases lay in between. Germline V CDR1 and CDR2: SGHDT, YYEEEE. The CDR3 nucleotides read TGTGCCAGCAGCTCAGGTCAGGGGTGGGATACGCAGTATTTT. Encoded protein: CASSSGQGWDTQYF.

This clone was seen more than once but under ten times. V is TRBV29-1 and J is TRBJ2-7, with 7 positions matching TRBD1. V was pared by 7 bases and J by 2 bases, with 8 bases of the junction left unmatched. The CDR3 extends over 13 amino acids. CDR1 is SQVTM, CDR2 ANQGSEA, per germline. DNA of the CDR3: TGCAGCGCGGGGACAGACCCTACCTACGAGCAGTACTTC. This encodes CSAGTDPTYEQYF.

The chain combines TRBV30 with TRBJ1-3, with TRBD1 identical over 7 bases. CDR1 GTSNPN and CDR2 SVGIG come from the germline V gene (reference sequence). The CDR3 loop spans 14 amino acids. Losses at the gene ends were 4 bases for V and 2 bases for J; bases not matched to a gene: 5. The CDR3 DNA sequence: TGTGCCTGGAAATGGACAGGAACTGGAAACACCATATATTTT. The encoded protein is CAWKWTGTGNTIYF.

By its share, this clone is medium-sized (0.01 to 0.1%). V is TRBV18 and J is TRBJ1-2, with D possibly being TRBD1 (6 bases). V dropped 2 bases and J dropped 4 bases, with 11 bases sitting between them. This CDR3 is 14 amino acids long. The V gene's germline CDR1 is KGHSH and CDR2 LQKENI. The CDR3 DNA reads TGTGCCAGCTCACCAGGGACAAAGTCCTATGGCTACACCTTC. Its translation: CASSPGTKSYGYTF.

The chain recombines TRBV18 with TRBJ2-7; 7 bases line up with TRBD1. The J segment lost 2 bases and the V segment lost 0 bases, leaving 4 bases of the junction unmatched. The CDR3 spans 15 residues. The germline V gene has CDR1 KGHSH and CDR2 LQKENI. The CDR3 loop is CASSPPRGRPYEQYF. The DNA of the CDR3 is TGTGCCAGCTCACCACCGAGGGGGCGTCCCTACGAGCAGTACTTC.

This clone was found a few times. The chain is built from TRBV9 and TRBJ2-5; 10 bases are shared with TRBD1. Germline V lookup: CDR1 SGDLS, CDR2 YYNGEE. The V gene end was trimmed by 2 bases and the J gene end by 4 bases; junction bases not matched to a gene: 2. This CDR3 region has 14 residues. The DNA for the CDR3 is TGTGCCAGCAGCGTCGACAGGGGGCCAGAGACCCAGTACTTC. Translated: CASSVDRGPETQYF.

The chain carries TRBV6-5 and TRBJ1-6, with 7 bases aligning to TRBD1. CDR1 and CDR2 (germline): MNHEY, SVGAGI. J lost 7 bases, V lost 7 bases, and 10 bases had no gene match. The CDR3 sequence is 15 residues long. CDR3: CASKDIQGVNSPLHF. In nucleotides, the CDR3 is TGTGCCAGCAAAGACATCCAGGGGGTAAATTCACCCCTCCACTTT.

This clone was seen only a few times. This sequence joins TRBV5-1 and TRBJ1-2; 8 bases agree with TRBD1. Germline V lookup: CDR1 SGHRS, CDR2 YFSETQ. The ends lost 4 bases at V and 8 bases at J; junction bases unmatched: 7. The CDR3 runs 13 residues. CDR3 sequence reads: CASSPTGAEGYTF. CDR3 DNA sequence: TGCGCCAGCAGCCCGACAGGGGCGGAGGGCTACACCTTC.

This clone appeared a single time. The gene calls are TRBV7-2 and TRBJ1-2; TRBD1 aligns across 9 bases. Per the germline V gene, CDR1 is SGHTA and CDR2 is FQGNSA. This CDR3 comprises 15 residues. With V trimmed by 6 bases and J by 5 bases, 10 bases remained unmatched. CDR3 in amino acids: CASSYTGGTWYGYTF. CDR3 sequence (DNA): TGTGCCAGCAGTTATACAGGGGGCACTTGGTATGGCTACACCTTC.

In its sample, this clone was seen a few times. V and J are TRBV29-1 and TRBJ1-3, with D possibly being TRBD1 (5 bases). Germline assignment: CDR1 SQVTM and CDR2 ANQGSEA. There are 13 residues in the CDR3. V lost 5 bases and J 4 bases, leaving 12 bases between the germline ends. The CDR3 is CSVQQAYGNTIYF. The CDR3 coding sequence is TGCAGCGTTCAACAGGCGTACGGAAACACCATATATTTT.

This clone was observed a few times. This rearrangement joins TRBV6-1 to TRBJ2-2, with 9 positions matching TRBD1. V was clipped by 8 bases and J by 0 bases; unmatched bases: 4. The CDR3 totals 15 residues. The germline gives CDR1 MNHNS, CDR2 SASEGT. The CDR3 region has the DNA TGTGCCAGCTCCCGGACAGGGGCGAACACCGGGGAGCTGTTTTTT. Its translation is CASSRTGANTGELFF.

This clone was found a few times. The chain combines TRBV9 with TRBJ2-6; TRBD1 is a possible D gene (5 bases). The CDR3 loop spans 15 amino acids. Germline CDR1 and CDR2: SGDLS and YYNGEE. V was cut by 3 bases and J by 1 base, with 8 bases left in between. The chain's CDR3 is CASSAQGSGANVLTF. In DNA, the CDR3 is TGTGCCAGCAGCGCGCAGGGTTCTGGGGCCAACGTCCTGACTTTC.

This clone was observed a few times. V usage is TRBV2 and J usage is TRBJ2-5; D perhaps matches TRBD1 (6 bases). The V end lost 4 bases, the J end lost 1 base, and 10 bases lay between the germline ends. CDR3 size: 14 residues. Germline CDR1 SNHLY, CDR2 FYNNEI. The DNA for the CDR3 is TGTGCCAGCAGTGTACAGGGCCTCCAAGAGACCCAGTACTTC. This translates into CASSVQGLQETQYF.